This T cell receptor (beta chain) was recorded in a study of cytomegalovirus exposure and HLA in healthy donors. Trimming took off 0 bases at V and 8 bases at J, with 16 bases between the two ends. The CDR3 consists of 16 residues. The germline V gene has CDR1 MNHEY and CDR2 SVGAGI. The PCR had 60 Vbeta and 13 Jbeta primers. Sequencing used immunoSEQ multiplex PCR; TCRdb keeps in-frame clones, though not all of them. This table holds about 200,000 clones, more than 75% found once. The receptor was derived from a woman aged 50 to 60 in good health and CMV-seropositive. Source material: PBMCs. The chain uses TRBV6-5 and TRBJ1-4; D not resolved. The CDR3 loop is CASSYSSLSSPEKLFF. The CDR3, as DNA: TGTGCCAGCAGTTACTCGTCCTTATCTTCTCCCGAAAAACTGTTTTTT.